Following are 2 T cell receptor beta chains from one sample sequenced in a study of somatic mutations in cytotoxic T cells in rheumatoid arthritis. The method was immunoSEQ multiplex PCR; TCRdb's version includes in-frame clones alone and lacks a portion of them. The sample consists of about 18,000 clones, around four fifths of them appearing once. Material for sequencing was CD8+ T cells sorted from blood. The receptors were gathered from an adult with rheumatoid arthritis.

The J gene is TRBJ2-2, the V gene TRBV27, with D maybe TRBD1 (6 bases). Trimming took 4 bases from V and 3 from J, leaving 15 bases between them. CDR1 MNHEY and CDR2 SMNVEV come from the germline V gene (reference sequence). This CDR3 contains 16 residues. This CDR3 is CASSSYDRLDTGELFF. As DNA, the CDR3 is TGTGCCAGCAGTTCCTACGACAGGTTAGACACCGGGGAGCTGTTTTTT.

The chain employs TRBV27 and TRBJ1-5; D possibly corresponds to TRBD1 (5 bases). The germline V gene encodes CDR1 MNHEY and CDR2 SMNVEV (reference sequence). V lost 7 bases and J 1 base, leaving 14 bases between the germline ends. The CDR3 length is 15 residues. The CDR3 bases are TGTGCCAGCAAAAGGGGCGCAATGAGCAATCAGCCCCAGCATTTT. Translating it yields CASKRGAMSNQPQHF.